This T cell receptor beta chain derives from a study of shared clonotypes between healthy human individuals. Some clones are missing from TCRdb's copy, which holds only in-frame ones; the method was immunoSEQ multiplex PCR. The sample yields fewer than 1.8 million clones, approximately 98.5% seen once. This clone was recorded once. The CDR3 is 15 amino acids. Germline V gives CDR1 MDHEN, CDR2 SYDVKM. The V and J ends lost 3 bases and 5 bases respectively, with 16 bases between them. The specimen sequenced was naive CD4+ T cells sorted from blood. Subset reported: CD45RA+ positively selected. This clonotype was sampled from a man aged 25-40 years in good health. V usage is TRBV28 and J usage is TRBJ1-1, with a tentative D call TRBD1 (6 bases). CDR3: CASSFSGGEGTEAFF. The CDR3 DNA is TGTGCCAGCAGTTTCTCGGGGGGCGAAGGGACTGAAGCTTTCTTT.